The clone carrying this T cell receptor (beta chain) was observed many times. Its antigen is unidentified. The data belong to a study of molecular identifiers for immune sequencing clone quantification. TCRdb reanalysed the PCR reads using MiXCR and keeps one entry per CDR3 protein. The table shows around 470,000 distinct CDR3 sequences, with around 25% occurring only once. Findings and caveats of the study: Under 1% of molecules in naive cells, but over 97% of effector molecules, belonged to clones above 20 RNA copies.

Trimming took 1 base from V and 4 from J, leaving 14 bases between them. CDR1 and CDR2 (germline): MDHEN, SYDVKM. This CDR3 comprises 15 residues. V usage is TRBV28 and J usage is TRBJ2-7; D perhaps matches TRBD2 (7 bases). The receptor's source is a human donor in good health. Some libraries in this study had Jurkat cell RNA spiked in. Sequencing input: naive CD8+ T cells from blood, with Jurkat cell RNA spiked in. Regarding subset: FACS-sorted CD8+CD4-CCR7+CD45RA+ naive T cells. CDR3 amino acids: CASSLSRGAFYEQYF. DNA of the CDR3: TGTGCCAGCAGTTTATCTCGGGGGGCATTTTACGAGCAGTACTTC.